The T cell receptor beta chain described here comes from a study of blood T cells in healthy people across ages. A J-beta primer mix and a sample-barcoded 5' primer were used in a second PCR of about 7 to 12 cycles. TCRdb redid the calling of the 5' RACE reads with MiXCR, one entry per CDR3 protein. The sample contains some 1.5 million distinct CDR3 sequences, 28% of which appear only once. This clonotype has ten or more counts. Germline V gene data show CDR1 as SGHRS and CDR2 as YFSETQ. V was trimmed by 5 bases and J by 4 bases, leaving 21 bases between them. The CDR3 runs to 16 residues. This clonotype originated in a woman aged 30 to 39 in good health. V gene TRBV5-1 combines with J gene TRBJ2-5; TRBD1 might be the D (6 bases). The material sequenced was blood. This CDR3 reads CASSLEGQRNGETQYF. The CDR3 nucleotides are TGCGCCAGCAGTCTCGAAGGACAGCGGAACGGAGAGACCCAGTACTTC.